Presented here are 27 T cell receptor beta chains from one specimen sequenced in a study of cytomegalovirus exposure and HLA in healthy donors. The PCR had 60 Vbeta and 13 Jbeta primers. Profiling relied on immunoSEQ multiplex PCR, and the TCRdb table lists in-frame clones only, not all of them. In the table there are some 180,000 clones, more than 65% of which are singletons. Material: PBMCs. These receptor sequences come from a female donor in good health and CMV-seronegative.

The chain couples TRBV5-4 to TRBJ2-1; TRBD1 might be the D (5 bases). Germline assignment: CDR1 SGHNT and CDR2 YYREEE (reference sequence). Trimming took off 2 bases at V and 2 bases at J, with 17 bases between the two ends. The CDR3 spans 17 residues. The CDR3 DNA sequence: TGTGCCAGCAGCTTCCCACGACAGACGGCCGCCTACAATGAGCAGTTCTTC. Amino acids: CASSFPRQTAAYNEQFF. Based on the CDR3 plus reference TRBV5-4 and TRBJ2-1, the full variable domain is ETGVTQSPTHLIKTRGQQVTLRCSSQSGHNTVSWYQQALGQGPQFIFQYYREEENGRGNFPPRFSGLQFPNYSSELNVNALELDDSALYLCASSFPRQTAAYNEQFFGPGTRLTVL.

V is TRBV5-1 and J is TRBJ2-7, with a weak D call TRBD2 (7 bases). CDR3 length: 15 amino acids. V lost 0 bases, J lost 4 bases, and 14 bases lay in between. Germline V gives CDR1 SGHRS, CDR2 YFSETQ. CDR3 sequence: CASSLEGGVQYEQYF. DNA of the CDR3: TGCGCCAGCAGCTTGGAGGGGGGGGTACAGTACGAGCAGTACTTC.

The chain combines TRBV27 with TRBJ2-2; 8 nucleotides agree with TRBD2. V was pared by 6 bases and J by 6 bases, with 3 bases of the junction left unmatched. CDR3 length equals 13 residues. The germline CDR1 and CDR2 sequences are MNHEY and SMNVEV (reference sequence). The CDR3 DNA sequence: TGTGCCAGCAGCCGAGCGGGGGCCGGGGAGCTGTTTTTT. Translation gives CASSRAGAGELFF.

The CDR3: CASSEATAYNSPLHF. The CDR3 nucleotides are TGTGCCAGCAGTGAAGCGACAGCCTATAATTCACCCCTCCACTTT. This rearrangement joins TRBV6-1 to TRBJ1-6; D may be TRBD1 (5 bases). V dropped 0 bases and J dropped 2 bases, with 5 bases sitting between them. CDR1 MNHNS and CDR2 SASEGT come from the germline V gene. The CDR3 runs 15 residues.

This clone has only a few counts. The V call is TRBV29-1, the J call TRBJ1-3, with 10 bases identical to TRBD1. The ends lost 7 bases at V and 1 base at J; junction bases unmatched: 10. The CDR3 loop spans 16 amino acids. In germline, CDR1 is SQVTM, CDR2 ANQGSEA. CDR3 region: CSARQGAPESGNTIYF. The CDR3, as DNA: TGCAGCGCTCGACAGGGGGCGCCGGAATCTGGAAACACCATATATTTT.

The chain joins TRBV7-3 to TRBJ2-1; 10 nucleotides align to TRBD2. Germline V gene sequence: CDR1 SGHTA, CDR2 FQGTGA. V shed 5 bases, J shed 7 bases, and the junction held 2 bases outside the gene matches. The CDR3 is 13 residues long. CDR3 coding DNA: TGTGCCAGCAGCGGACTAGCGGATAATGAGCAGTTCTTC. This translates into CASSGLADNEQFF.

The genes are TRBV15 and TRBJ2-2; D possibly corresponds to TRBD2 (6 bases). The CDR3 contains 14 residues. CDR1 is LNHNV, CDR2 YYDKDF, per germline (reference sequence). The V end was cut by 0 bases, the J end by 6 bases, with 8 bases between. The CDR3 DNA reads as TGTGCCACCAGCAGAGATATAGCGGCCGGGGAGCTGTTTTTT. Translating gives CATSRDIAAGELFF.

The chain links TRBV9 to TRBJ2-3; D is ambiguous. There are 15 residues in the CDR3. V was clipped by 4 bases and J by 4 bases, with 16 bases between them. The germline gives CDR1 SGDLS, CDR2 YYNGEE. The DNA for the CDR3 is TGTGCCAGCAGCTCCCAAGGTATGGGCGCAGATACGCAGTATTTT. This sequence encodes CASSSQGMGADTQYF.

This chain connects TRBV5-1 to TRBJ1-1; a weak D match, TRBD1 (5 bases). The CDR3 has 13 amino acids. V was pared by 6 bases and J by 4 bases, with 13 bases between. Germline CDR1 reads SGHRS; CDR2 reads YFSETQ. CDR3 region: CASTEAGLTEAFF. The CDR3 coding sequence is TGCGCCAGCACTGAGGCAGGGCTCACTGAAGCTTTCTTT.

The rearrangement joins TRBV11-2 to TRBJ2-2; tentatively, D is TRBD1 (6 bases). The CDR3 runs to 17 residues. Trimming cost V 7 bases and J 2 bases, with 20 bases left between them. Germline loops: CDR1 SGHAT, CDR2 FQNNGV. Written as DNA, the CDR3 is TGTGCCAGCACCCTAATCCCGGGGACATTAAACACCGGGGAGCTGTTTTTT. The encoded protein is CASTLIPGTLNTGELFF. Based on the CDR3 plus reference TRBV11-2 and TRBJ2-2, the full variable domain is EAGVAQSPRYKIIEKRQSVAFWCNPISGHATLYWYQQILGQGPKLLIQFQNNGVVDDSQLPKDRFSAERLKGVDSTLKIQPAKLEDSAVYLCASTLIPGTLNTGELFFGEGSRLTVL.

The DNA of the CDR3 is TGCGCCAGCAGCTTGGTGGGCAGCCAAGAGACCCAGTACTTC. Translated: CASSLVGSQETQYF. The V call is TRBV5-1, the J call TRBJ2-5; D is unresolved. CDR1 and CDR2 from the germline V gene are SGHRS and YFSETQ. V was trimmed by 0 bases and J by 1 base, leaving 7 bases between them. The CDR3 is made up of 14 amino acids.

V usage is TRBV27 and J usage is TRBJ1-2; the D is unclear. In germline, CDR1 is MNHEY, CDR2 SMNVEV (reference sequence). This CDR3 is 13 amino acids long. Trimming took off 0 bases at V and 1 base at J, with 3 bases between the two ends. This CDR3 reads CASSLSLNYGYTF. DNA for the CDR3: TGTGCCAGCAGTTTATCACTTAACTATGGCTACACCTTC.

CDR3 nucleotide sequence: TGTGCCAGCAAACGGGACAACAACTATGGCTACACCTTC. The encoded protein is CASKRDNNYGYTF. The V and J genes are TRBV2 and TRBJ1-2; D is possibly TRBD1 (6 bases). The CDR3 is made up of 13 amino acids. Trimming stripped 7 bases from V and 2 bases from J, with 11 bases between. The germline V gene encodes CDR1 SNHLY and CDR2 FYNNEI.

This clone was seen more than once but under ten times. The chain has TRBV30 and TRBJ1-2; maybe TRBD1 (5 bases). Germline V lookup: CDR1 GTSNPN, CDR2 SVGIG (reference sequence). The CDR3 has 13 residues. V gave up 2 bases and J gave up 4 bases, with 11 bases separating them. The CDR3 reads CAWSKETAYGYTF. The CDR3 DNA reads TGTGCCTGGAGTAAAGAGACAGCCTATGGCTACACCTTC.

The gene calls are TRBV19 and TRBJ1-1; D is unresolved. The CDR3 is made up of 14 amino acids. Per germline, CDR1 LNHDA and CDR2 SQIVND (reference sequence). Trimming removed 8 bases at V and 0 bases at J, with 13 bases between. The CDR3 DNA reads TGTGCCAGTGGAGGGTCGTTCATGAACACTGAAGCTTTCTTT. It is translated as CASGGSFMNTEAFF.

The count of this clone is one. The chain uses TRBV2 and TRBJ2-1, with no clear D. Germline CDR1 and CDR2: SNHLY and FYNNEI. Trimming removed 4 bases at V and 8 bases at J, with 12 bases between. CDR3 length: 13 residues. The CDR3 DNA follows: TGTGCCAGCAGTGGAACAGAAGGCGATGAGCAGTTCTTC. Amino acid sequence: CASSGTEGDEQFF.

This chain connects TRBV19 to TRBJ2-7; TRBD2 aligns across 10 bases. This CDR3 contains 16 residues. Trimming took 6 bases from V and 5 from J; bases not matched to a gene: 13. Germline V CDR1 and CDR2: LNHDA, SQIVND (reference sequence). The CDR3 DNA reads TGTGCCAGTAGCATTAACAGGGCTAGCGGGAGTGACGAGCAGTACTTC. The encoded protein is CASSINRASGSDEQYF.

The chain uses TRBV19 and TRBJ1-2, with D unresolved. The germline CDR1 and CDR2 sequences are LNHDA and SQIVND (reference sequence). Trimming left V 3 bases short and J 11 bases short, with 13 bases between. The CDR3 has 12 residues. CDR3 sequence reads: CASSIGGASYTF. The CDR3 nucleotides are TGTGCCAGTAGTATCGGAGGAGCCTCGTACACCTTC.

The CDR3: CASRGRTGDYQPQHF. CDR3 DNA sequence: TGTGCCAGCAGGGGTCGGACAGGGGATTATCAGCCCCAGCATTTT. This chain links TRBV6-5 with TRBJ1-5, with TRBD1 identical over 9 bases. This CDR3 is 15 amino acids long. The ends lost 6 bases at V and 5 bases at J; junction bases unmatched: 8. CDR1 is MNHEY and CDR2 is SVGAGI in the germline V gene.

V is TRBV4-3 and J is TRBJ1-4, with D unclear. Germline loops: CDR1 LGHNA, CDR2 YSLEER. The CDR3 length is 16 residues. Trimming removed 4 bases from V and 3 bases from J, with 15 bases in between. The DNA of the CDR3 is TGCGCCAGCAGCCCGACCGCGGGTTCACCTAATGAAAAACTGTTTTTT. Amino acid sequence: CASSPTAGSPNEKLFF.

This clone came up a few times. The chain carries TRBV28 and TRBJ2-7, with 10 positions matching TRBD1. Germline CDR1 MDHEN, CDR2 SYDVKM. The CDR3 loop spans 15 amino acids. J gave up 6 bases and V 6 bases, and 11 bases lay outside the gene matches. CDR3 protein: CASSYPGQGTREQYF. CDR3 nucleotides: TGTGCCAGCAGCTATCCGGGACAGGGGACTCGCGAGCAGTACTTC.

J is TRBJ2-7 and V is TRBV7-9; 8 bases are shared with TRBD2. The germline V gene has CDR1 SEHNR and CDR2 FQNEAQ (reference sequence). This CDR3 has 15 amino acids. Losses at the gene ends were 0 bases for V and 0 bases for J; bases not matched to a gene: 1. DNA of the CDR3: TGTGCCAGCAGCTTAGCTAGCGGGGCCTCCTACGAGCAGTACTTC. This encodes CASSLASGASYEQYF.

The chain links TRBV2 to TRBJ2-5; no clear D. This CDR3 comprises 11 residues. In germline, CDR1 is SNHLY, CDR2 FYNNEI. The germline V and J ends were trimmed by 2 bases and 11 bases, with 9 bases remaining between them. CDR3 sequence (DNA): TGTGCCAGCAGTGAAAAGACCGGGCAGTACTTC. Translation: CASSEKTGQYF. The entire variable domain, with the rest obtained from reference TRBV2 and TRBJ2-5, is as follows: EPEVTQTPSHQVTQMGQEVILRCVPISNHLYFYWYRQILGQKVEFLVSFYNNEISEKSEIFDDQFSVERPDGSNFTLKIRSTKLEDSAMYFCASSEKTGQYFGPGTRLLVL.

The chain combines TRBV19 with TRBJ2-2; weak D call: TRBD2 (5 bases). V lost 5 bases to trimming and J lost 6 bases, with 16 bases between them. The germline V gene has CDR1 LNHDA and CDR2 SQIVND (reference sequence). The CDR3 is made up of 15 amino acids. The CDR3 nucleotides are TGTGCCAGTAGTTCCCCCCCGACGGGATCCGGGGAGCTGTTTTTT. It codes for CASSSPPTGSGELFF. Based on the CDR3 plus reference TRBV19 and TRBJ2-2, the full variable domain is DGGITQSPKYLFRKEGQNVTLSCEQNLNHDAMYWYRQDPGQGLRLIYYSQIVNDFQKGDIAEGYSVSREKKESFPLTVTSAQKNPTAFYLCASSSPPTGSGELFFGEGSRLTVL.

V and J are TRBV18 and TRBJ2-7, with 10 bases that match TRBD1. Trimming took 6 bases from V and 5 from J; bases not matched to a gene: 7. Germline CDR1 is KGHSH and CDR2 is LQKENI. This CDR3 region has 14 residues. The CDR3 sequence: CASSTGTGANEQYF. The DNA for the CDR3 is TGTGCCAGCTCGACTGGGACAGGGGCCAACGAGCAGTACTTC. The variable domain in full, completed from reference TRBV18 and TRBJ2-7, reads NAGVMQNPRHLVRRRGQEARLRCSPMKGHSHVYWYRQLPEEGLKFMVYLQKENIIDESGMPKERFSAEFPKEGPSILRIQQVVRGDSAAYFCASSTGTGANEQYFGPGTRLTVT.

The CDR3 DNA follows: TGTGCCAGCAGCTCAGTCCAAAAACCCTACGAGCAGTACTTC. It yields the protein CASSSVQKPYEQYF. The chain employs TRBV5-4 and TRBJ2-7; D gene unclear. The germline V and J ends were trimmed by 3 bases and 2 bases, with 12 bases remaining between them. Germline-derived CDR1 and CDR2 are SGHNT and YYREEE (reference sequence). CDR3 size: 14 residues.

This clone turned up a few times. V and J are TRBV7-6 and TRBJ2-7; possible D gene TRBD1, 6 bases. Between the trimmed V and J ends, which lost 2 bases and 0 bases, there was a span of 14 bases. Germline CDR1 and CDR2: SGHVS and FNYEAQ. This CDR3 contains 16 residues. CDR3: CASSLLAMGASYEQYF. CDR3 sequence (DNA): TGTGCCAGCAGCTTACTTGCAATGGGGGCCTCCTACGAGCAGTACTTC.